A selection of T cell receptor beta chains follows, all from one sample in a study of graft-versus-host responses after intestinal transplantation. TCRdb's copy holds only in-frame clones and misses some; the assay was immunoSEQ multiplex PCR. The data contain approximately 13,000 clones, less than 40% of them seen just once; the ten biggest clones take up 2% to 3%. This sample comprised alloreactive CD8+ T cells from a mixed lymphocyte reaction culture, obtained before intestinal transplant. The receptors shown here come from a human patient who received an intestinal transplant. The CDR3 runs from the conserved cysteine through the conserved F or W. A D gene is named only where the DNA matches it firmly. Only some rows state a clone size, as once, few, many or a class for expanded clones.

size: -; J: TRBJ2-7; V: TRBV28; D: -; CDR3: CASSFIEGNYEQYF; DNA: TGTGCCAGCAGTTTCATCGAGGGGAACTACGAGCAGTACTTC
size: -; J: TRBJ2-1; V: TRBV5-6; D: -; CDR3: CASSFARVTTYNEQFF; DNA: TGTGCCAGCAGCTTTGCTAGGGTTACTACTTACAATGAGCAGTTCTTC
size: -; J: TRBJ2-3; V: TRBV11-2; D: -; CDR3: CASSLIPRATDTQYF; DNA: TGTGCCAGCAGCTTAATCCCGAGGGCCACAGATACGCAGTATTTT
size: -; J: TRBJ1-1; V: TRBV6-5; D: -; CDR3: CASSYSNTEAFF; DNA: TGTGCCAGCAGTTACTCAAACACTGAAGCTTTCTTT
size: few; J: TRBJ2-1; V: TRBV27; D: TRBD2; CDR3: CASSPLSGTSGGALNEQFF; DNA: TGTGCCAGCAGTCCCCTCTCCGGGACTAGCGGGGGGGCTTTGAATGAGCAGTTCTTC
size: few; J: TRBJ1-3; V: TRBV19; D: -; CDR3: CARGPRGILNTIYF; DNA: TGTGCCAGAGGTCCCCGGGGTATTTTGAACACCATATATTTT
size: medium-sized; J: TRBJ2-7; V: TRBV13; D: -; CDR3: CASSSPLSREQYF; DNA: TGTGCCAGCAGCAGCCCTCTCTCGAGAGAGCAGTACTTC
size: -; J: TRBJ2-3; V: TRBV2; D: TRBD2; CDR3: CASSAGTSGTLGTDTQYF; DNA: TGTGCCAGCAGCGCCGGGACTAGCGGAACCCTTGGCACAGATACGCAGTATTTT
size: few; J: TRBJ2-1; V: TRBV6-5; D: TRBD2; CDR3: CASSYIAGGHNEQFF; DNA: TGTGCCAGCAGTTACATAGCGGGGGGACACAATGAGCAGTTCTTC
size: -; J: TRBJ1-2; V: TRBV11-1; D: -; CDR3: CASNIGPGGYGYTF; DNA: TGTGCCAGCAACATTGGGCCCGGCGGATATGGCTACACCTTC
size: few; J: TRBJ1-2; V: TRBV6-6; D: -; CDR3: CASSPEYGYTF; DNA: TGTGCCAGCAGTCCCGAATATGGCTACACCTTC
size: -; J: TRBJ1-2; V: TRBV28; D: -; CDR3: CASSLPEGGGYTF; DNA: TGTGCCAGCAGTTTACCAGAAGGCGGGGGCTACACCTTC
size: -; J: TRBJ1-5; V: TRBV6-5; D: TRBD1; CDR3: CASSYGTGNQPQHF; DNA: TGTGCCAGCAGTTACGGGACAGGGAATCAGCCCCAGCATTTT